The 11 T cell receptor beta chains presented below share a single source sample, sequenced in a study of shared clonotypes between healthy human individuals. Data came from immunoSEQ multiplex PCR; TCRdb stores just in-frame clones and leaves some out. Counted here are 600,000 to 700,000 clones, around 78% occurring once; the ten biggest clones make up about 1.8%. Sequencing was done on a sample of memory CD4+ T cells sorted from blood. Documented subset: CD45RA-negative fraction. Source of these receptors: a woman aged 30 to 39 in good health.

This sequence joins TRBV11-3 and TRBJ2-5; 7 nucleotides match TRBD1. The CDR3 has 16 amino acids. Germline V gene data show CDR1 as SGHNT and CDR2 as YENEEA. V shed 5 bases, J shed 4 bases, and the junction held 13 bases outside the gene matches. The CDR3 here is CASSVGTAVRGETQYF. For the CDR3, the DNA is TGTGCCAGCAGCGTTGGGACAGCCGTACGGGGAGAGACCCAGTACTTC.

This clone was detected once. The rearrangement uses TRBV15 and TRBJ2-4; unclear D gene. With 2 bases removed from V and 0 bases from J, the gap between germline ends came to 14 bases. The CDR3 has 17 residues. CDR1 and CDR2 from the germline V gene are LNHNV and YYDKDF (reference sequence). The CDR3 sequence is CATSRKGRDLAKNIQYF. The CDR3, as DNA: TGTGCCACCAGCAGAAAAGGGCGCGATCTAGCCAAAAACATTCAGTACTTC.

This clone has just a few counts. In DNA, the CDR3 is TGTGCCAGCAGAGGCACCTTCAATCAGCCCCAGCATTTT. This translates into CASRGTFNQPQHF. The genes are TRBV27 and TRBJ1-5; D not certain. Germline V lookup: CDR1 MNHEY, CDR2 SMNVEV (reference sequence). The V gene lost 6 bases and the J gene lost 3 bases, with 9 bases spanning the gap. This CDR3 is 13 amino acids long.

The chain joins TRBV4-2 to TRBJ1-1; weak D call: TRBD1 (5 bases). V lost 0 bases and J 7 bases, leaving 15 bases between the germline ends. CDR1 LGHNA and CDR2 YNFKEQ come from the germline V gene. The CDR3 is 15 residues long. CDR3 amino acids: CASSQDQQGRREAFF. The CDR3 DNA is TGTGCCAGCAGCCAAGATCAGCAGGGAAGGCGTGAAGCTTTCTTT.

Details on this clone: This may stem from a read error, because a much larger clone lies one nucleotide away. The same CDR3 arises from other DNA sequences in this sample as well. The gene calls are TRBV28 and TRBJ2-1; D may be TRBD1 (6 bases). Germline CDR1 MDHEN, CDR2 SYDVKM. CDR3 length: 14 residues. The V end was cut by 8 bases, the J end by 7 bases, with 18 bases between. The CDR3 protein is CASLLGGSSNEQFF. The CDR3 region has the DNA TGTGCCAGCCTACTAGGGGGTTCCTCTAATGAGCAGTTCTTC.

A single count supports this clone. The genes are TRBV27 and TRBJ2-5; 9 bases align to TRBD2. Trimming removed 5 bases from V and 4 bases from J; junction bases left unmatched: 8. CDR1 is MNHEY, CDR2 SMNVEV, per germline (reference sequence). This CDR3 comprises 15 residues. This CDR3 is CASSEGLAPSETQYF. DNA of the CDR3: TGTGCCAGCAGTGAAGGACTAGCGCCATCAGAGACCCAGTACTTC.

The chain combines TRBV11-2 with TRBJ2-5; TRBD1 is a possible D gene (5 bases). CDR1 SGHAT and CDR2 FQNNGV come from the germline V gene. V was pared by 2 bases and J by 5 bases, with 24 bases between. The CDR3 is 18 residues long. Here the CDR3 reads CASSLRSGGRSRAETQYF. The CDR3 bases are TGTGCCAGCAGCTTAAGGTCGGGCGGCAGAAGCAGGGCTGAGACCCAGTACTTC.

V usage is TRBV5-1 and J usage is TRBJ2-2, with D unclear. Germline CDR1 reads SGHRS; CDR2 reads YFSETQ. V was shortened by 2 bases and J by 8 bases, with 7 bases between the two germline ends. The CDR3 length is 12 residues. CDR3 sequence (DNA): TGCGCCAGCAGCTTCGAAGGGGGGGAGCTGTTTTTT. Its protein is CASSFEGGELFF.

The rearrangement joins TRBV2 to TRBJ2-1; the match to TRBD2 covers 11 bases. Looked up from germline, CDR1 is SNHLY and CDR2 is FYNNEI. V trimming: 6 bases; J trimming: 7 bases; junction bases outside the gene matches: 8. This CDR3 comprises 15 residues. In DNA form, the CDR3 reads TGTGCCAGCAGAAAACTAGCGGGAGCCTTTAATGAGCAGTTCTTC. It yields the protein CASRKLAGAFNEQFF.

CDR3 residues: CAISESLGGVGYTF. DNA of the CDR3: TGTGCCATCAGTGAGTCGCTAGGGGGCGTCGGCTACACCTTC. The chain couples TRBV10-3 to TRBJ1-2; 7 nucleotides agree with TRBD1. Germline CDR1 is ENHRY and CDR2 is SYGVKD. Unmatched junction bases numbered 6, after V lost 0 bases and J lost 8 bases. The CDR3 length is 14 residues.

This sequence joins TRBV28 and TRBJ1-1; 8 bases align to TRBD1. The junction had 9 bases not matched to a gene; V was cut back by 7 bases and J by 8 bases. In germline, CDR1 is MDHEN, CDR2 SYDVKM. The CDR3 covers 13 residues. The CDR3 bases are TGTGCCAGCATCCCAGGGGGCATTACCGAAGCTTTCTTT. Translated: CASIPGGITEAFF.